The 6 T cell receptor beta chains below were found in one sample sequenced in a study of OX40 agonist ivuxolimab in advanced cancers. Sequencing was performed with immunoSEQ multiplex PCR; in TCRdb, only in-frame clones are kept and a portion is missing. The data hold around 92,000 clones, with roughly 95% observed a single time. The source was CD4+ or CD8+ T cells sorted from blood, collected in a trial of the OX40 agonist ivuxolimab. The receptors stem from an adult with an advanced solid tumor such as melanoma, head and neck, liver or kidney cancer.

The V call is TRBV18, the J call TRBJ2-1, with D tentatively TRBD1 (6 bases). CDR3 length: 15 amino acids. V was clipped by 3 bases and J by 1 base, with 10 bases between them. CDR1 and CDR2 (germline): KGHSH, LQKENI. The CDR3 DNA reads as TGTGCCAGCTCACCCCGGACAGATTCCTACAATGAGCAGTTCTTC. It translates to CASSPRTDSYNEQFF.

The chain joins TRBV9 to TRBJ1-4, with D tentatively TRBD1 (5 bases). The CDR3 extends over 18 amino acids. The germline CDR1 and CDR2 sequences are SGDLS and YYNGEE. V dropped 4 bases and J dropped 5 bases, with 24 bases sitting between them. Here the CDR3 reads CASSLNPEGGTVNEKLFF. The CDR3 DNA follows: TGTGCCAGCAGCTTAAACCCGGAGGGCGGGACCGTAAATGAAAAACTGTTTTTT.

The rearrangement uses TRBV5-8 and TRBJ2-1; TRBD2 is a possible D gene (5 bases). The CDR3 has 17 residues. V shed 4 bases and J shed 7 bases, with 24 bases lying between them. CDR1 and CDR2 (germline): SGHTS, YDEGEE. The CDR3 loop is CASSPPSRWERWNEQFF. The CDR3 nucleotides read TGTGCCAGCAGCCCCCCGTCTCGGTGGGAGAGGTGGAATGAGCAGTTCTTC.

This chain uses TRBV18 with TRBJ2-2; D unclear. Trimming took 3 bases from V and 4 from J, leaving 9 bases between them. This CDR3 region has 14 residues. Per the germline V gene, CDR1 is KGHSH and CDR2 is LQKENI. The CDR3 loop reads CASSPGMPTGELFF. CDR3 nucleotide sequence: TGTGCCAGCTCACCGGGTATGCCCACCGGGGAGCTGTTTTTT. The whole variable domain, remainder taken from reference TRBV18 and TRBJ2-2, is NAGVMQNPRHLVRRRGQEARLRCSPMKGHSHVYWYRQLPEEGLKFMVYLQKENIIDESGMPKERFSAEFPKEGPSILRIQQVVRGDSAAYFCASSPGMPTGELFFGEGSRLTVL.

This sequence joins TRBV28 and TRBJ2-3; D is perhaps TRBD2 (7 bases). CDR1 MDHEN and CDR2 SYDVKM come from the germline V gene. The CDR3 extends over 15 amino acids. V was clipped by 1 base and J by 4 bases, with 12 bases between them. The CDR3 region is CASSLSGEGADTQYF. As DNA, the CDR3 is TGTGCCAGCAGTTTATCCGGGGAGGGGGCAGATACGCAGTATTTT.

The chain couples TRBV18 to TRBJ1-6; 8 bases fit TRBD1. CDR1 and CDR2 (germline): KGHSH, LQKENI. V was clipped by 3 bases and J by 11 bases; unmatched bases: 9. The CDR3 runs 15 residues. The chain's CDR3 is CASSPLQGVETPLHF. CDR3 bases: TGTGCCAGCTCACCCCTACAGGGGGTAGAGACACCCCTCCACTTT.